This T cell receptor (beta chain) was recorded in a study of cytomegalovirus exposure and HLA in healthy donors. Study-wide findings and caveats: Three CMV-associated chains proved CMV antigen-specific in vitro. First-cohort TCR clusters tended to co-occur in the approximately 120 validation repertoires, a later analysis found.

In the case of this clone: Its antigen is unidentified.

The V gene lost 5 bases and the J gene lost 5 bases, with 13 bases spanning the gap. The CDR3 runs to 13 residues. The germline gives CDR1 LNHDA, CDR2 SQIVND (reference sequence). The protocol was immunoSEQ multiplex PCR, while the TCRdb copy is restricted to in-frame clones and leaves out a portion. The table shows over 200,000 clones, with 90% occurring only once. The sample was PBMCs. This clonotype was sampled from a woman in her 30s in good health and CMV-seronegative. This chain uses TRBV19 with TRBJ2-7, with TRBD1 as a possible D gene (5 bases). The DNA for the CDR3 is TGTGCCAGTAGTGTCAACAGGCTCCACGAGCAGTACTTC. As protein: CASSVNRLHEQYF.